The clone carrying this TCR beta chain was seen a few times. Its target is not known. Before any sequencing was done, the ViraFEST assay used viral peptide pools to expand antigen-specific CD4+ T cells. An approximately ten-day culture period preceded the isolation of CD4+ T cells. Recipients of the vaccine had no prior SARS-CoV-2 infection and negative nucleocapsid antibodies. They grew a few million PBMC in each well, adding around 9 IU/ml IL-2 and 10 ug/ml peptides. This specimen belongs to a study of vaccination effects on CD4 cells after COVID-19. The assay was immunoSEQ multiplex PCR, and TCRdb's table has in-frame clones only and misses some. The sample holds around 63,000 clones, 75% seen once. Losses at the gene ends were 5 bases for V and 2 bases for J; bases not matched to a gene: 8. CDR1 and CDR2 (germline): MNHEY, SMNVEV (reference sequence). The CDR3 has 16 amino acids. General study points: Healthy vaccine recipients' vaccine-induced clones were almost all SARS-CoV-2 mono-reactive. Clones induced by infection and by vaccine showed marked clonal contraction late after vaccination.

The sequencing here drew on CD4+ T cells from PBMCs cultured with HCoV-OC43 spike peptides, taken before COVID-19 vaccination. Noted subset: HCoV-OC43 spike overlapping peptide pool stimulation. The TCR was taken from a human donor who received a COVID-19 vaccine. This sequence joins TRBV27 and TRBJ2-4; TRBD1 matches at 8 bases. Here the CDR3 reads CASSNHRGLSKNIQYF. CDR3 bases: TGTGCCAGCAGTAATCACAGGGGGTTGTCCAAAAACATTCAGTACTTC.